The TCR beta chain under discussion was sequenced for a study of regulatory T cells in long-lasting Graves disease. General study findings and limits: Thyroid tissue went unexamined; only peripheral blood was analyzed. TCR diversity in persistent Graves' patients was below that of newly diagnosed ones.

This clonotype occurred many times. Its antigen is as yet unknown. Combining iRepertoire HTBI primers with Arm-PCR of CDR3 regions, the authors built TCR beta libraries. TCRdb re-derived calls from the multiplex PCR reads in MiXCR, one entry per CDR3 protein. The table includes approximately 400,000 distinct CDR3 sequences, approximately 12% detected once. Time point denoted: newly diagnosed GD, antithyroid drugs for less than 3 months. After RNA was extracted from PBMCs, the TCR library was made from it. The germline gives CDR1 SGDLS, CDR2 YYNGEE. The CDR3 has 15 amino acids. The V gene lost 0 bases and the J gene lost 1 base, with 10 bases spanning the gap. This same sample was also part of a study on T cells in Graves' hyperthyroidism and ophthalmopathy.

The chain has TRBV9 and TRBJ1-1; perhaps TRBD1 as D (6 bases). The sequences come from peripheral blood mononuclear cells (PBMCs), collected at new diagnosis, from a patient treated with antithyroid drugs. This clonotype was obtained from a woman aged 18 to 35 with Graves disease. CDR3 protein: CASSVGGGGNTEAFF. The CDR3 DNA follows: TGTGCCAGCAGCGTAGGAGGGGGAGGGAACACTGAAGCTTTCTTT.